The 6 T cell receptor beta chains below come from one sample, sequenced in a study of monozygotic twins with cystic fibrosis. The repertoire was sequenced with immunoSEQ multiplex PCR; TCRdb's copy has only in-frame clones and lacks some. The table shows just over 35,000 clones, with under 95% occurring only once. Material: blood. Source of these receptors: a boy aged 2-15 years with cystic fibrosis.

The chain is built from TRBV2 and TRBJ1-4; D not resolved. V was cut by 6 bases and J by 1 base, with 12 bases left in between. The CDR3 consists of 15 residues. Germline CDR1 reads SNHLY; CDR2 reads FYNNEI. The CDR3 region has the DNA TGTGCCAGCAGCGCCCGGGGAGGAACTAATGAAAAACTGTTTTTT. Protein: CASSARGGTNEKLFF.

This clone has only one observation. V usage is TRBV6-6 and J usage is TRBJ2-7, with D perhaps TRBD2 (6 bases). Per the germline V gene, CDR1 is MNHNY and CDR2 is SVGAGI (reference sequence). The CDR3 is 16 residues long. V shed 5 bases and J shed 0 bases, with 17 bases lying between them. The DNA of the CDR3 is TGTGCCAGCAGTCTCCCGGTCTGGGGGGACTCCTACGAGCAGTACTTC. Translation: CASSLPVWGDSYEQYF.

The gene calls are TRBV19 and TRBJ2-2; D remains unclear. This CDR3 comprises 16 residues. Looked up from germline, CDR1 is LNHDA and CDR2 is SQIVND (reference sequence). Trimming shortened V by 5 bases and J by 0 bases, and 13 bases separated the two germline ends. The CDR3 DNA reads as TGTGCCAGTAGTGTCCCACGAGATCCGAACACCGGGGAGCTGTTTTTT. Its translation: CASSVPRDPNTGELFF.

The chain couples TRBV10-1 to TRBJ2-3, with unresolved D. The CDR3 contains 16 residues. Germline V CDR1 and CDR2: WNHNN, SYGVQD (reference sequence). Trimming cost V 1 base and J 2 bases, with 13 bases left between them. CDR3 nucleotide sequence: TGCGCCAGCAGTGAGTATAGTAACAGAGCCACAGATACGCAGTATTTT. Protein sequence: CASSEYSNRATDTQYF.

The chain carries TRBV15 and TRBJ2-7; 7 bases are shared with TRBD1. The germline gives CDR1 LNHNV, CDR2 YYDKDF (reference sequence). The V gene end was trimmed by 6 bases and the J gene end by 0 bases; junction bases not matched to a gene: 11. The CDR3 loop spans 16 amino acids. The CDR3 protein is CATRERTTGSSYEQYF. As DNA, the CDR3 is TGTGCCACCAGGGAACGCACGACAGGGAGCTCCTACGAGCAGTACTTC.

V gene TRBV6-6 combines with J gene TRBJ1-4, with 10 bases identical to TRBD1. The CDR3 runs to 13 residues. Trimming cost V 7 bases and J 6 bases; bases outside gene matches: 2. Germline lookup yields CDR1 MNHNY and CDR2 SVGAGI (reference sequence). CDR3 amino acids: CASIGQGDEKLFF. CDR3 coding DNA: TGTGCCAGCATCGGACAGGGGGATGAAAAACTGTTTTTT.